This T cell receptor (beta chain) was sequenced in a study of blood T cell repertoires in COVID-19. Germline lookup yields CDR1 SGHAT and CDR2 FQNNGV. This CDR3 is 14 amino acids long. V shed 4 bases and J 4 bases; nucleotides not matched to a gene: 4. Sequencing was performed with immunoSEQ multiplex PCR; in TCRdb, only in-frame clones are kept and a portion is missing. In the table there are roughly 260,000 clones, 90% to 95% of which are singletons. The J gene is TRBJ2-3, the V gene TRBV11-2; 8 bases line up with TRBD1. Sequencing input: PBMCs or T cells enriched from blood (not recorded which). The TCR comes from a woman between 18 and 30 years old who had recovered from COVID-19. CDR3 nucleotides: TGTGCCAGCAGCTCCGGACAGGGTCCAGATACGCAGTATTTT. It yields the protein CASSSGQGPDTQYF.